Reported below is one T cell receptor (beta chain). Its antigen is not identified. The split of CD4+ cells yielded CD45RA+ naive and CD45RA-negative memory subsets. V lost 3 bases, J lost 3 bases, and 9 bases stayed unmatched. Germline V CDR1 and CDR2: LNHDA, SQIVND (reference sequence). This CDR3 comprises 16 residues. The authors distributed each subset's genomic DNA evenly over several immunoSEQ plates. Generated by immunoSEQ multiplex PCR, the TCRdb table keeps only in-frame clones and is missing some. The table has 1,500,000 or so clones, approximately 98.5% seen once. This record belongs to a study of shared clonotypes between healthy human individuals. Study-level background: Ranging from 18 to 49 in age, donors were a couple of women and a few men.

Points from the study as a whole: Rarefaction analysis demonstrated incomplete sorted-subset sequencing notwithstanding large depth.

The source material was naive CD4+ T cells sorted from blood. Described subset: CD45RA+ positively selected. The rearrangement links TRBV19 to TRBJ2-7; 9 bases map to TRBD2. This TCR was sampled from a man under 40 in good health. The CDR3 here is CASSISALAGNYEQYF. The CDR3, as DNA: TGTGCCAGTAGTATCTCCGCCCTAGCGGGAAACTACGAGCAGTACTTC.